This TCR beta chain was recovered during a study of T cell repertoires in cytomegalovirus infection (dated by TCRdb to 2018 to 2020). About the full investigation: Because public TCR beta signatures pointed to carriage of CMV infection together with the matching HLA type, the HLA type of each donor mattered for the analysis.

What the study reported, not specific to this receptor: The ex vivo response was dominated by HLA-C-restricted CMV-specific TCR beta clonotypes, which also provided the single most frequent clonotype in two of eight donors. In both this cohort and an independent cohort of more than 350 donors, the cumulative frequency of public TCR beta family members distinguished carriers of CMV infection plus the relevant HLA type.

The sequencing machine was an Illumina HiSeq 1500. TCRdb redid the processing of the public reads, applying fastp at Q25 and MiXCR, and retained in-frame beta chains. CDR3 protein sequences are deduplicated, and each keeps its most common genes and DNA. This sample holds some 400,000 distinct CDR3 sequences; 25% to 40% were observed only once. Of the sample, around 15% is held by the ten largest clones. Comment on this clonotype: Its binding antigen is unknown. No per-base quality is available; no much larger clone lies one base away.

The germline V gene yields SGHTA for CDR1 and FQGNSA for CDR2. V is clipped by 1 base and J by 4 bases, and the sequence between their germline boundaries is 11 bases long. Measured from the cysteine to the phenylalanine, the CDR3 is 15 residues long. CDR3 DNA is the only sequence kept; it has 45 bases, read in frame from the first base. Sequenced: PBMCs. The rearrangement combines TRBV7-2 with TRBJ1-5, with an unclear D gene assignment. This sequence originates from a human donor in good health (CMV status not recorded). Some clones in this sample may be carry-over from other donors' samples. The CDR3 sequence is CASSLGGVGNQPQHF. The DNA sequence reads TGTGCCAGCAGCTTAGGGGGTGTTGGGAATCAGCCCCAGCATTTT.